Given below is one TCR beta chain in context. The antigen remains unidentified. The source of the sample is a study of T cells expressing NK-cell markers. The wider study: The TCR beta repertoires originated in sorted CD3+CD56+NKG2C+, CD3+CD56+NKG2C- and CD3+CD56-NKG2C+ T cells. Study results and limitations: Unclear, still, was the HCMV specificity of the expanded NKG2C+ T cell clones.

This CDR3 spans 13 amino acids. Germline CDR1 reads DFQATT; CDR2 reads SNEGSKA (reference sequence). TCRdb derives one entry per CDR3 protein from the 5' RACE reads, leaving out DNA. Its table lists over 150,000 distinct CDR3 sequences. The chain joins TRBV20-1 to TRBJ2-7. The receptor was isolated from a woman aged 45-60 years in good health. Sequenced material: blood T cells: a sorted CD56 or NKG2C T cell subset, CD4+ or CD8+ T cells, or bulk PBMC T cells (not recorded which). Here the CDR3 reads CSARDSGTYEQYF.